This note documents a single T cell receptor beta chain sequence. This specimen belongs to a study of shared clonotypes between healthy human individuals. Clones were sequenced by immunoSEQ multiplex PCR, and TCRdb holds only the in-frame ones, with some missing. The data show over 750,000 clones, roughly 96% seen once. The length of the CDR3 is 11 residues. Germline V gene lookup returns CDR1 SGHNT and CDR2 YENEEA. The V end lost 7 bases, the J end lost 5 bases, and 8 bases lay between the germline ends. Naivety among CD8 cells was defined by CD45RO negativity and positive CCR7 selection, thereby excluding terminally differentiated effector memory CD45RA+ cells.

This sequence was found in a man aged 30 to 39 in good health. Sample: naive CD8+ T cells sorted from blood. The rearrangement links TRBV11-3 to TRBJ2-5; no clear D. In DNA, the CDR3 is TGTGCCAGCACTCTGTGGGAGACCCAGTACTTC. Translated, it gives CASTLWETQYF.